Presented here are 3 T cell receptor beta chains from one specimen sequenced in a study of T cells in Graves' hyperthyroidism and ophthalmopathy. There were TCR beta CDR3 regions amplified from RNA transcripts. The HTBI primer set drove a first-round RT-PCR of the TCR CDR3. TCRdb processed the multiplex PCR reads anew with MiXCR; each CDR3 protein has one entry. The sample lists about 590,000 distinct CDR3 sequences, 15% to 19% seen once, with around 7.3% in the top ten. The material sequenced was blood. Receptors were obtained from a young woman with Graves' hyperthyroidism.

The V and J genes are TRBV6-5 and TRBJ2-2, with D possibly matching TRBD1 (6 bases). This CDR3 has 14 amino acids. Trimming removed 0 bases at V and 6 bases at J, with 8 bases between. In germline, CDR1 is MNHEY, CDR2 SVGAGI. The CDR3 protein is CASSYSGASGELFF. In DNA form, the CDR3 reads TGTGCCAGCAGTTACTCGGGGGCGTCCGGGGAGCTGTTTTTT.

The sample holds one count of this clonotype. Just one base apart from a much larger clone, this may be a read error. The gene calls are TRBV13 and TRBJ2-2; tentatively, D is TRBD2 (5 bases). Germline V gene data show CDR1 as PRHDT and CDR2 as FYEKMQ (reference sequence). This CDR3 has 18 residues. The V gene lost 5 bases and the J gene lost 0 bases, with 19 bases spanning the gap. The CDR3 DNA follows: TGTGCCAGCAGCCTCTCGTCTGCGGTCGGGGCGAACACCGGGGAGCTGTTTTTT. Translation: CASSLSSAVGANTGELFF.

This clonotype occurred many times. The chain employs TRBV27 and TRBJ2-1, with TRBD2 identical over 14 bases. The CDR3 is made up of 16 amino acids. Germline values: CDR1 MNHEY, CDR2 SMNVEV (reference sequence). V lost 4 bases to trimming and J lost 4 bases; unmatched junction nucleotides: 3. CDR3 DNA sequence: TGTGCCAGCAGTTCGCGACTAGCGGGAGGGTACAATGAGCAGTTCTTC. Its translation: CASSSRLAGGYNEQFF.